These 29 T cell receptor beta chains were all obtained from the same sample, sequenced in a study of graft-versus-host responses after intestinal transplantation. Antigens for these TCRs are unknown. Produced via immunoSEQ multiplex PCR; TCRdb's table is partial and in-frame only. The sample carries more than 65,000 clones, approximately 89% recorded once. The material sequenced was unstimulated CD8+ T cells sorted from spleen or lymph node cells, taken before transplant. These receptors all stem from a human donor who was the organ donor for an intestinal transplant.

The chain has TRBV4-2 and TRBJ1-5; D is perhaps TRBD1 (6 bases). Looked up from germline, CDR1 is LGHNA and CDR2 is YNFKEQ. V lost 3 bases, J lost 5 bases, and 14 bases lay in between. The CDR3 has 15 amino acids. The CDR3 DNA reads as TGTGCCAGCAGCCAGGATACAGGGCGGGATCAGCCCCAGCATTTT. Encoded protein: CASSQDTGRDQPQHF.

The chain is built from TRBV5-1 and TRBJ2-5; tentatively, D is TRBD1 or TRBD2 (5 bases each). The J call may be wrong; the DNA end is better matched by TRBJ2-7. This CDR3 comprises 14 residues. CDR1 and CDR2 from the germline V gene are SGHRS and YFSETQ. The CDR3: CASSFRGVSYEQYF. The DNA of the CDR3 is TGCGCCAGCAGCTTTCGGGGCGTTAGCTACGAGCAGTACTTC.

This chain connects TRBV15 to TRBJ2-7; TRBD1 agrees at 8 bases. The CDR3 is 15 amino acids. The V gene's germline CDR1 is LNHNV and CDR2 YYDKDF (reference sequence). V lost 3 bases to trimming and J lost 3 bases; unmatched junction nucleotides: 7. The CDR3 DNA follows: TGTGCCACCAGCAGTCTGACAGGGGTTGGCTACGAGCAGTACTTC. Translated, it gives CATSSLTGVGYEQYF.

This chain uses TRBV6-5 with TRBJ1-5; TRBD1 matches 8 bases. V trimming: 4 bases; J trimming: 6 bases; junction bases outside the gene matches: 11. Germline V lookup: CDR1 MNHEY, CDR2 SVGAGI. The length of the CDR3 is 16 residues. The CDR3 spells CASSSGIQGDSQPQHF. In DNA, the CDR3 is TGTGCCAGCAGTTCCGGGATACAGGGGGACAGTCAGCCCCAGCATTTT.

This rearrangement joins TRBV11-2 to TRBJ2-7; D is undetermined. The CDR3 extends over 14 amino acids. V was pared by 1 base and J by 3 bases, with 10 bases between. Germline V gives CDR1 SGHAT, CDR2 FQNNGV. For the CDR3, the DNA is TGTGCCAGCAGCTTAGGGCTCGCCGGCTACGAGCAGTACTTC. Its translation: CASSLGLAGYEQYF.

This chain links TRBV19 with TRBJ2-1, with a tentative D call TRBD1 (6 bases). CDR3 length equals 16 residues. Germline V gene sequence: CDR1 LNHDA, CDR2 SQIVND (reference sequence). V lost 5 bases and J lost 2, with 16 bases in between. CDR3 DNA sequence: TGTGCCAGTAGTGCCTTAGGACAGCAACCCTACAATGAGCAGTTCTTC. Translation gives CASSALGQQPYNEQFF.

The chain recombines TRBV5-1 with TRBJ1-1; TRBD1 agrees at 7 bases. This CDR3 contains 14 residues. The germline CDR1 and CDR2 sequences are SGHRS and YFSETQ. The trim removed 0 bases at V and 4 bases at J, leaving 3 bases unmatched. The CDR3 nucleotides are TGCGCCAGCAGCTTGGCAGGGGGGGTCACTGAAGCTTTCTTT. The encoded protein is CASSLAGGVTEAFF.

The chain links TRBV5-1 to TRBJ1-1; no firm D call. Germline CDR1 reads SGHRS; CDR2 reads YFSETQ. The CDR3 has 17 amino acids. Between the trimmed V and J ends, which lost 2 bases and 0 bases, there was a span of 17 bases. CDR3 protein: CASSLDGILGMNTEAFF. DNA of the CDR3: TGCGCCAGCAGCTTAGACGGGATTTTGGGAATGAACACTGAAGCTTTCTTT.

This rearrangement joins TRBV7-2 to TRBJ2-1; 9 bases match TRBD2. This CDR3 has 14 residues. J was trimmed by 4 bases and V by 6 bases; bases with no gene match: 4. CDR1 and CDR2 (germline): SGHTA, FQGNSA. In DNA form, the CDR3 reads TGTGCCAGCAGTCGGACTAGCGAGTACAATGAGCAGTTCTTC. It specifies CASSRTSEYNEQFF. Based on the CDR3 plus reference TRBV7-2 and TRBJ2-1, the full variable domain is GAGVSQSPSNKVTEKGKDVELRCDPISGHTALYWYRQSLGQGLEFLIYFQGNSAPDKSGLPSDRFSAERTGGSVSTLTIQRTQQEDSAVYLCASSRTSEYNEQFFGPGTRLTVL.

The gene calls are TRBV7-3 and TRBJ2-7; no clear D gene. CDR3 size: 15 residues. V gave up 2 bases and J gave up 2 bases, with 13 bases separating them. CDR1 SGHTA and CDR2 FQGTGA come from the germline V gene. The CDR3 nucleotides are TGTGCCAGCAGCTTAGAGATTGGCGCCGCCTACGAGCAGTACTTC. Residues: CASSLEIGAAYEQYF.

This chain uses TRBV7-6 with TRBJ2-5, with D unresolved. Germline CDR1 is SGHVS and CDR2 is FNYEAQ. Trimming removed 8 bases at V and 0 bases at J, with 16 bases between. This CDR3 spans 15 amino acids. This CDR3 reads CASGTVLWYQETQYF. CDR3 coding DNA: TGTGCCAGCGGCACTGTCCTATGGTACCAAGAGACCCAGTACTTC. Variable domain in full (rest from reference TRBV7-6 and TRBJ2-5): GAGVSQSPRYKVTKRGQDVALRCDPISGHVSLYWYRQALGQGPEFLTYFNYEAQQDKSGLPNDRFSAERPEGSISTLTIQRTEQRDSAMYRCASGTVLWYQETQYFGPGTRLLVL.

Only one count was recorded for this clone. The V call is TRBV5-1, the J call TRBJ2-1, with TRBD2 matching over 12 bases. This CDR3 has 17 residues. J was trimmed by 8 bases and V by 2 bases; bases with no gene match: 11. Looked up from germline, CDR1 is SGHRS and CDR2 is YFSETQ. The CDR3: CASSLRLAGARMDEQFF. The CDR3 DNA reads TGCGCCAGCAGCTTACGACTAGCGGGGGCCCGAATGGATGAGCAGTTCTTC. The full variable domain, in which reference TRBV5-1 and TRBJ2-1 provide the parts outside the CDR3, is KAGVTQTPRYLIKTRGQQVTLSCSPISGHRSVSWYQQTPGQGLQFLFEYFSETQRNKGNFPGRFSGRQFSNSRSEMNVSTLELGDSALYLCASSLRLAGARMDEQFFGPGTRLTVL.

The CDR3 region is CASSNRDRSSYNEQFF. The CDR3 DNA is TGTGCCAGTAGTAACAGGGACAGAAGCTCCTACAATGAGCAGTTCTTC. The chain has TRBV19 and TRBJ2-1; 7 bases align to TRBD1. The germline V gene has CDR1 LNHDA and CDR2 SQIVND (reference sequence). This CDR3 is built from 16 residues. J was trimmed by 0 bases and V by 4 bases; bases with no gene match: 6. Drawing the rest from reference TRBV19 and TRBJ2-1, the complete variable domain is DGGITQSPKYLFRKEGQNVTLSCEQNLNHDAMYWYRQDPGQGLRLIYYSQIVNDFQKGDIAEGYSVSREKKESFPLTVTSAQKNPTAFYLCASSNRDRSSYNEQFFGPGTRLTVL.

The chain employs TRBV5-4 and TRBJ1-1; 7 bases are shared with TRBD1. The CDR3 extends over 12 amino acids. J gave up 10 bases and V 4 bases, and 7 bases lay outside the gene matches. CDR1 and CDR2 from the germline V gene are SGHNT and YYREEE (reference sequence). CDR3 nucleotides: TGTGCCAGCAGCCAACAGGGGTCATTAGCTTTCTTT. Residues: CASSQQGSLAFF.

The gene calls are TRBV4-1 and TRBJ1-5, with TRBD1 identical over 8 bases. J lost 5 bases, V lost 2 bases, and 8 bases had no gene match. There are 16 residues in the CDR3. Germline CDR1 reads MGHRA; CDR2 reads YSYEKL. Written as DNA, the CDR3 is TGCGCCAGCAGCCAATTATGGACAGGGATCTATCAGCCCCAGCATTTT. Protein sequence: CASSQLWTGIYQPQHF.

The CDR3 reads CASSSLSGAGGYTF. CDR3 coding DNA: TGTGCCAGCAGTTCCCTCAGTGGAGCGGGGGGCTACACCTTC. The gene calls are TRBV27 and TRBJ1-2, with D hard to call. V lost 4 bases, J lost 8 bases, and 17 bases lay in between. The germline V gene encodes CDR1 MNHEY and CDR2 SMNVEV (reference sequence). The CDR3 contains 14 residues.

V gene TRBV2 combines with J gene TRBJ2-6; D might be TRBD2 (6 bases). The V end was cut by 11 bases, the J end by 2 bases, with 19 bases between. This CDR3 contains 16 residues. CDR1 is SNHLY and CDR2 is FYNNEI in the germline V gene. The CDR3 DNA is TGTGCCGGTGAGGGGAGGAGGGAACCTGGGGCCAACGTCCTGACTTTC. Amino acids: CAGEGRREPGANVLTF.

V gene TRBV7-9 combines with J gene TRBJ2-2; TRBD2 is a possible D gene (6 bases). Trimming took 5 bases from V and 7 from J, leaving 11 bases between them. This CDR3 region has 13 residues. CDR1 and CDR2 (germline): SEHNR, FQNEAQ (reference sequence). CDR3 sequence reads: CASSQDYGGELFF. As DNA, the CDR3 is TGTGCCAGCAGCCAGGACTACGGCGGGGAGCTGTTTTTT.

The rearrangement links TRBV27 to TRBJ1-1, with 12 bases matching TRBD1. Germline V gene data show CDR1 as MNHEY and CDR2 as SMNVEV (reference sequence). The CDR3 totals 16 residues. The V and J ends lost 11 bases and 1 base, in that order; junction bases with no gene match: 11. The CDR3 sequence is CAAYPGGQGANTEAFF. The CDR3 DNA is TGTGCCGCCTATCCCGGGGGACAGGGGGCGAACACTGAAGCTTTCTTT.

The CDR3 DNA reads as TGCGCCAGCAGCCAAGGGCAGGGACGGTCCTACGAGCAGTACTTC. It translates to CASSQGQGRSYEQYF. The chain carries TRBV4-1 and TRBJ2-7; D is tentatively TRBD1 or TRBD2 (5 bases each). The CDR3 runs to 15 residues. With 1 base removed from V and 1 base from J, the gap between germline ends came to 11 bases. Germline CDR1 and CDR2: MGHRA and YSYEKL.

The CDR3 nucleotides read TGTGCCAGCAGCGTAGCGGGTGCGGGTGCCTACAATGAGCAGTTCTTC. Its translation: CASSVAGAGAYNEQFF. This chain connects TRBV9 to TRBJ2-1; D is possibly TRBD2 (5 bases). Germline V gene sequence: CDR1 SGDLS, CDR2 YYNGEE. Trimming left V 0 bases short and J 2 bases short, with 12 bases between. The CDR3 runs to 16 residues.

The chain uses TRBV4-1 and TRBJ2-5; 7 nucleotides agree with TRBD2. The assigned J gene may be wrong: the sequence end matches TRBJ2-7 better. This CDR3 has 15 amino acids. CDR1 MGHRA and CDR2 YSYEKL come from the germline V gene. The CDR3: CASSPQFGEGYEQYF. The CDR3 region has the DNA TGCGCCAGCAGCCCCCAATTCGGGGAGGGCTACGAGCAGTACTTC.

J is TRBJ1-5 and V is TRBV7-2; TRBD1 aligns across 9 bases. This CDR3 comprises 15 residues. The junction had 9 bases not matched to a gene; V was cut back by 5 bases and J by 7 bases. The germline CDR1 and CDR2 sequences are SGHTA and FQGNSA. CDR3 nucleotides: TGTGCCAGCAGCCCCATAGGGACAGGGCCCCAGCCCCAGCATTTT. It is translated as CASSPIGTGPQPQHF.

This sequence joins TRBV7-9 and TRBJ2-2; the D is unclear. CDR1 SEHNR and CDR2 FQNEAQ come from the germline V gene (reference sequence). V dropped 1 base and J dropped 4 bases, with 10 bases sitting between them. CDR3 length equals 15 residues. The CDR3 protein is CASSLGAGFTGELFF. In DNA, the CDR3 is TGTGCCAGCAGCTTAGGAGCAGGTTTCACCGGGGAGCTGTTTTTT.

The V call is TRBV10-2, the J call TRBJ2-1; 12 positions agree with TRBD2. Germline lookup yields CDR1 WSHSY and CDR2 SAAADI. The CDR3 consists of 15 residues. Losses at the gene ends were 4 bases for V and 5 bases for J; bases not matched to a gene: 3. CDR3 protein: CASSGLAGVNNEQFF. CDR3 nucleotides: TGCGCCAGCAGTGGACTAGCGGGAGTTAACAATGAGCAGTTCTTC.

CDR3 DNA: TGTGCCAGCAGCGCGGGAGATCTGAACACTGAAGCTTTCTTT. As protein: CASSAGDLNTEAFF. The V and J genes are TRBV5-4 and TRBJ1-1, with unresolved D. Trimming removed 4 bases at V and 0 bases at J, with 10 bases between. Germline V gene lookup returns CDR1 SGHNT and CDR2 YYREEE (reference sequence). The CDR3 runs to 14 residues.

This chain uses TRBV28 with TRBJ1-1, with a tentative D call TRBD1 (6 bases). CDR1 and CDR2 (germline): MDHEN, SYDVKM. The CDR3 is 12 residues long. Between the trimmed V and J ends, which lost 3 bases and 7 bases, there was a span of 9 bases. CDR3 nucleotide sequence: TGTGCCAGCAGTTTTGGACAGCTTGAAGCTTTCTTT. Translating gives CASSFGQLEAFF.

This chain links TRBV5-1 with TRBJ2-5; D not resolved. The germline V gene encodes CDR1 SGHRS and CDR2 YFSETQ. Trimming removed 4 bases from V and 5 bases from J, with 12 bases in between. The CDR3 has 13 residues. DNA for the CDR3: TGCGCCAGCAGCATAGGTCGAGCGGAGACCCAGTACTTC. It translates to CASSIGRAETQYF.

The chain's CDR3 is CSVLGAGGPDEQFF. The DNA of the CDR3 is TGCAGCGTTCTGGGAGCGGGAGGGCCGGATGAGCAGTTCTTC. The chain uses TRBV29-1 and TRBJ2-1, with TRBD2 matching over 10 bases. V trimming: 5 bases; J trimming: 8 bases; junction bases outside the gene matches: 9. The CDR3 contains 14 residues. Germline V gives CDR1 SQVTM, CDR2 ANQGSEA.